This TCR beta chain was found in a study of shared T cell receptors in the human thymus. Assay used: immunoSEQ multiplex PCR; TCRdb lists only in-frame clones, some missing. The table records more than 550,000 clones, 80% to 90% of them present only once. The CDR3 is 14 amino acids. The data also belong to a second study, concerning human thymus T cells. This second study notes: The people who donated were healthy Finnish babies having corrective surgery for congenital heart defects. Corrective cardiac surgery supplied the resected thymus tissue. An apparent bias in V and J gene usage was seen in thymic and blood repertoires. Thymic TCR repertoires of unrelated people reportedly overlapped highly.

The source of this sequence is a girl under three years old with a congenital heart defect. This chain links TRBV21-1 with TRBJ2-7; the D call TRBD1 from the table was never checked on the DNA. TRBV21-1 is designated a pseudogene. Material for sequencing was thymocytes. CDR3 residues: CASSKKGVAYEQYF. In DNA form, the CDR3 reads TGTGCCAGCAGCAAAAAGGGGGTAGCCTACGAGCAGTACTTC.